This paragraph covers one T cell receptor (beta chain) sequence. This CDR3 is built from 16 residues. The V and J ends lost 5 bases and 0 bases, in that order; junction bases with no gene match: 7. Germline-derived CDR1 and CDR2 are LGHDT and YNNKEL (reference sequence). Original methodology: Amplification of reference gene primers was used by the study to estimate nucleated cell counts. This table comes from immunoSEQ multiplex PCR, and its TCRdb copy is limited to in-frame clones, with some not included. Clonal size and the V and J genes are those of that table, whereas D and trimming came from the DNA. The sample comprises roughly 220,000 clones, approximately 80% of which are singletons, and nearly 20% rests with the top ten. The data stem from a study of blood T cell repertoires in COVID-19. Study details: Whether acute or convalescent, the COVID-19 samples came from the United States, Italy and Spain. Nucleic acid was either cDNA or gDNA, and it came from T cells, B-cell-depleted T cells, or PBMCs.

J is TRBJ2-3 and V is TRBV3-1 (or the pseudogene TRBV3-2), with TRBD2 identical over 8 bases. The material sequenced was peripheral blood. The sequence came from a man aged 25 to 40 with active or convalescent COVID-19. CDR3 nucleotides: TGTGCCAGCAGCTCCCTAGCGGGCGGAAGCACAGATACGCAGTATTTT. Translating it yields CASSSLAGGSTDTQYF.